This TCR beta chain was recovered during a study of monozygotic twins with cystic fibrosis. The germline V gene encodes CDR1 KGHSH and CDR2 LQKENI. V shed 1 base and J shed 0 bases, with 7 bases lying between them. This CDR3 spans 16 amino acids. Using immunoSEQ multiplex PCR, the repertoire was profiled, and TCRdb retains in-frame clones only, with some absent. The sample holds about 22,000 clones, approximately 98% seen once. The receptor was derived from a girl under 18 with cystic fibrosis. This chain connects TRBV18 to TRBJ2-6; TRBD2 might be the D (5 bases). Specimen: blood. The CDR3 is CASSPRRSSGANVLTF. The DNA for the CDR3 is TGTGCCAGCTCACCACGGAGGTCCTCTGGGGCCAACGTCCTGACTTTC. The entire variable domain, with the rest obtained from reference TRBV18 and TRBJ2-6, is as follows: NAGVMQNPRHLVRRRGQEARLRCSPMKGHSHVYWYRQLPEEGLKFMVYLQKENIIDESGMPKERFSAEFPKEGPSILRIQQVVRGDSAAYFCASSPRRSSGANVLTFGAGSRLTVL.